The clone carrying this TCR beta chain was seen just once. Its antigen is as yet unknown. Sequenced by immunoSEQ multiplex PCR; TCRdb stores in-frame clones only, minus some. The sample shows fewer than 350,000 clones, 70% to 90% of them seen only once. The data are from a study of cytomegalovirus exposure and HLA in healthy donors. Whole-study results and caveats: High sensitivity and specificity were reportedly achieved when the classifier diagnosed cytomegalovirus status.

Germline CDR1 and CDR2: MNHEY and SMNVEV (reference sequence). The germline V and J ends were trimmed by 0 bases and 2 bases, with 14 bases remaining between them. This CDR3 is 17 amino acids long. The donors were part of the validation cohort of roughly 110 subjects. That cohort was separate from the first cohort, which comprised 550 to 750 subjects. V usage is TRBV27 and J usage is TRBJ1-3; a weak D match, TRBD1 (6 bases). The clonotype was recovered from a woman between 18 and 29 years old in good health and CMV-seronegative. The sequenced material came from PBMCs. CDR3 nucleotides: TGTGCCAGCAGTTTATCCTTAGCGGGGGCGACTGGAAACACCATATATTTT. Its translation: CASSLSLAGATGNTIYF.